The 9 T cell receptor beta chains given below trace back to one sample, sequenced in a study of T cells in Graves' hyperthyroidism and ophthalmopathy. RNA transcripts gave rise to amplified TCR beta CDR3 regions. Initially, a first-round RT-PCR of the TCR CDR3 employed the HTBI primer set. TCRdb reprocessed the multiplex PCR reads via MiXCR and lists one record per CDR3 protein. The data contain around 340,000 distinct CDR3 sequences, under 25% of them singletons. Sequenced material: blood. All receptors come from a woman aged 50 to 60 with Graves' hyperthyroidism.

This clonotype showed up many times. The chain links TRBV2 to TRBJ1-2; possible D gene TRBD1, 6 bases. V was cut by 7 bases and J by 4 bases, with 13 bases left in between. The CDR3 consists of 13 residues. Germline CDR1 is SNHLY and CDR2 is FYNNEI. CDR3: CASKGGSSYGYTF. The CDR3 region has the DNA TGTGCCAGCAAAGGGGGGAGTAGCTATGGCTACACCTTC.

This clonotype has a count of ten or more. V usage is TRBV28 and J usage is TRBJ1-2; D perhaps matches TRBD1 (5 bases). The CDR3 has 20 residues. From germline, CDR1 is MDHEN and CDR2 SYDVKM. The germline V and J ends were trimmed by 6 bases and 6 bases, with 35 bases remaining between them. In DNA, the CDR3 is TGTGCCAGCAGCTCCACCCGGGGCCTAATGGGCTCGCGACCTAGTAATGGCTACACCTTC. Translated: CASSSTRGLMGSRPSNGYTF.

The chain employs TRBV3-1 and TRBJ2-3; no clear D gene. Trimming took off 4 bases at V and 2 bases at J, with 10 bases between the two ends. The CDR3 loop spans 14 amino acids. The V gene's germline CDR1 is LGHDT and CDR2 YNNKEL (reference sequence). The CDR3 sequence is CASSPQASTDTQYF. The CDR3 coding sequence is TGTGCCAGCAGCCCCCAGGCCTCCACAGATACGCAGTATTTT.

This clonotype was observed once. The genes are TRBV20-1 and TRBJ1-1; the match to TRBD1 covers 9 bases. This CDR3 is built from 16 residues. In germline, CDR1 is DFQATT, CDR2 SNEGSKA (reference sequence). V shed 2 bases, J shed 0 bases, and the junction held 7 bases outside the gene matches. This CDR3 reads CSARKTGGNMNTEAFF. Written as DNA, the CDR3 is TGCAGTGCTAGAAAGACAGGGGGGAACATGAACACTGAAGCTTTCTTT.

This clonotype was detected ten times or more. The V call is TRBV7-3, the J call TRBJ1-3; the D is unclear. Trimming took 1 base from V and 0 from J, leaving 7 bases between them. The CDR3 runs 15 residues. The germline gives CDR1 SGHTA, CDR2 FQGTGA. For the CDR3, the DNA is TGTGCCAGCAGCTTAAACGGTGACTCTGGAAACACCATATATTTT. Amino acid sequence: CASSLNGDSGNTIYF.

This clonotype occurred many times. V and J are TRBV20-1 and TRBJ2-1, with 11 bases lining up with TRBD2. Germline CDR1 and CDR2: DFQATT and SNEGSKA (reference sequence). The junction had 5 bases not matched to a gene; V was cut back by 1 base and J by 6 bases. This CDR3 comprises 15 residues. CDR3 in DNA: TGCAGTGCTAGAGCGACTAGCGGGAATCTCAATGAGCAGTTCTTC. The encoded protein is CSARATSGNLNEQFF.

In its sample, this clonotype was seen many times. V usage is TRBV12-3 or TRBV12-4 and J usage is TRBJ2-1; TRBD2 matches at 10 bases. The junction had 7 bases not matched to a gene; V was cut back by 2 bases and J by 0 bases. The CDR3 sequence is 18 residues long. In nucleotides, the CDR3 is TGTGCCAGCAGTTTAACTAGCGGGATCCCAGTCTCCTACAATGAGCAGTTCTTC. It encodes CASSLTSGIPVSYNEQFF.

The rearrangement joins TRBV12-3 or TRBV12-4 to TRBJ2-4, with 7 bases matching TRBD1. The V segment lost 6 bases and the J segment 0 bases; nucleotides outside the gene matches: 14. The CDR3 sequence is 18 residues long. CDR3 sequence: CASRSTRDSHLAKNIQYF. In DNA form, the CDR3 reads TGTGCCAGCAGATCGACCCGGGACAGTCATCTAGCCAAAAACATTCAGTACTTC.

This clonotype was recorded many times. The gene calls are TRBV24-1 and TRBJ1-1, with 7 bases lining up with TRBD1. The germline CDR1 and CDR2 sequences are KGHDR and SFDVKD. The J segment lost 1 base and the V segment lost 8 bases, leaving 12 bases of the junction unmatched. This CDR3 spans 16 amino acids. The CDR3 bases are TGTGCCACCACCCCGACCAGGGGGACAGCGAACACTGAAGCTTTCTTT. This sequence encodes CATTPTRGTANTEAFF.